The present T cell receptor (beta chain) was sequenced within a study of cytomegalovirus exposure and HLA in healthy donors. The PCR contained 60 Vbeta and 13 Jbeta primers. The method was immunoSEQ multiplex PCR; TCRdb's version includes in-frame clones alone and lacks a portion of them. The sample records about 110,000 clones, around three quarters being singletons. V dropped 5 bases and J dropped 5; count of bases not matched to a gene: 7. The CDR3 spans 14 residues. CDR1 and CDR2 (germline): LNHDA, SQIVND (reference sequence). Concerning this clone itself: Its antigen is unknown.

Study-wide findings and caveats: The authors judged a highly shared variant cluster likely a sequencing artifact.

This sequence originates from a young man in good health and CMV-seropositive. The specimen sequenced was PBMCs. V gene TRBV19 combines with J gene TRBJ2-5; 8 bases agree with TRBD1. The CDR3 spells CASSFTGGGETQYF. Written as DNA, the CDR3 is TGTGCCAGTAGTTTCACAGGGGGTGGGGAGACCCAGTACTTC.